The sequence of this T cell receptor beta chain was determined in a study of OX40 agonist ivuxolimab in advanced cancers. Study-level background: Patients were dosed intravenously with ivuxolimab at 0.01 to 10 mg/kg every 2 weeks. Study conclusions and caveats: With doses of 0.1-3.0 mg/kg, partial responders showed among the lowest clonal expansion.

The table lists this clone with a few counts. Its antigen is undetermined. Trimming cost V 6 bases and J 1 base; bases outside gene matches: 11. This CDR3 is 16 amino acids long. The germline CDR1 and CDR2 sequences are MNHEY and SMNVEV (reference sequence). Libraries were prepared by immunoSEQ multiplex PCR; TCRdb keeps only in-frame clonotypes and omits some of them. Of more than 45,000 clones listed, approximately 81% are singletons. The TCR sequence derives from an adult with an advanced solid tumor such as melanoma, head and neck, liver or kidney cancer. Here the sequenced sample was CD4+ or CD8+ T cells sorted from blood, taken in a trial of the OX40 agonist ivuxolimab. The rearrangement joins TRBV27 to TRBJ2-5, with TRBD1 identical over 7 bases. CDR3 sequence (DNA): TGTGCCAGCAGCCCTCAGGGGGTAGGGATCCAAGAGACCCAGTACTTC. Its translation is CASSPQGVGIQETQYF.